The 5 T cell receptor beta chains below all came from one sample that was sequenced in a study of OX40 agonist ivuxolimab in advanced cancers. Clones were sequenced by immunoSEQ multiplex PCR, and TCRdb holds only the in-frame ones, with some missing. Of tens of thousands of clones in the sample, around 90% were seen once. Sequencing used CD4+ or CD8+ T cells sorted from blood, obtained in a trial of the OX40 agonist ivuxolimab. The source is an adult with an advanced solid tumor such as melanoma, head and neck, liver or kidney cancer.

The chain is built from TRBV4-1 and TRBJ1-1, with a possible D match to TRBD1 (5 bases). There are 17 residues in the CDR3. Trimming left V 1 base short and J 3 bases short, with 18 bases between. The germline V gene has CDR1 MGHRA and CDR2 YSYEKL. The CDR3 nucleotides are TGCGCCAGCAGCCAAGGCCGACAGCGCCGGGTGGACACTGAAGCTTTCTTT. This codes for CASSQGRQRRVDTEAFF.

V usage is TRBV19 and J usage is TRBJ1-3, with D perhaps TRBD1 (5 bases). V was pared by 4 bases and J by 3 bases, with 16 bases between. The CDR3 is 16 residues long. Per germline, CDR1 LNHDA and CDR2 SQIVND (reference sequence). The CDR3 protein is CASSNRDRQGGNTIYF. The CDR3 region has the DNA TGTGCCAGTAGTAATCGGGACCGTCAGGGTGGAAACACCATATATTTT.

V and J are TRBV5-4 and TRBJ1-2; D not resolved. Germline-derived CDR1 and CDR2 are SGHNT and YYREEE (reference sequence). The V gene lost 0 bases and the J gene lost 8 bases, with 11 bases spanning the gap. This CDR3 has 13 amino acids. The CDR3 sequence is CASSLAPDRGYTF. The CDR3 nucleotides are TGTGCCAGCAGCTTGGCCCCGGACCGAGGCTACACCTTC. Variable domain in full (rest from reference TRBV5-4 and TRBJ1-2): ETGVTQSPTHLIKTRGQQVTLRCSSQSGHNTVSWYQQALGQGPQFIFQYYREEENGRGNFPPRFSGLQFPNYSSELNVNALELDDSALYLCASSLAPDRGYTFGSGTRLTVV.

The rearrangement joins TRBV25-1 to TRBJ1-2; no firm D call. The V gene lost 2 bases and the J gene lost 2 bases, with 6 bases spanning the gap. Germline-derived CDR1 and CDR2 are MGHDK and SYGVNS. The CDR3 has 13 amino acids. CDR3 loop: CASSEGQNYGYTF. The CDR3, as DNA: TGTGCCAGCAGTGAAGGGCAGAACTATGGCTACACCTTC.

V and J are TRBV6-1 and TRBJ1-1; no definite D call. The CDR3 contains 13 residues. CDR1 MNHNS and CDR2 SASEGT come from the germline V gene. V dropped 6 bases and J dropped 3 bases, with 11 bases sitting between them. Written as DNA, the CDR3 is TGTGCCAGCAGCATCCTGGGGTACACTGAAGCTTTCTTT. It specifies CASSILGYTEAFF.